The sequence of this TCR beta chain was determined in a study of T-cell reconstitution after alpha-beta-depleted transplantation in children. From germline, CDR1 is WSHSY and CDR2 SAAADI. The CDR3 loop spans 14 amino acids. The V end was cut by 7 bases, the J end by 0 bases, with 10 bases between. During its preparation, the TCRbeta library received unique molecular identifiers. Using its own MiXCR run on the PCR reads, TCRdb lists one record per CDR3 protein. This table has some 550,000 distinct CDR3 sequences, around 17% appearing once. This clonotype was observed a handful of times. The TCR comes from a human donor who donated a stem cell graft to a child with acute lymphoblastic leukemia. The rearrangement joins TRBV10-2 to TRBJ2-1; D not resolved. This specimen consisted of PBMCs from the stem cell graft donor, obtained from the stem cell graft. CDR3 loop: CASKSRSSYNEQFF. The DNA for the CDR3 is TGCGCCAGCAAATCCCGGAGCTCCTACAATGAGCAGTTCTTC.